The 8 T cell receptor beta chains in this list originate from one sample, sequenced in a study of shared clonotypes between healthy human individuals. CD45RO negativity and positive selection for CCR7 defined naive CD8 cells, a population that excluded terminally differentiated effector memory CD45RA+ cells. Libraries were prepared by immunoSEQ multiplex PCR; TCRdb keeps only in-frame clonotypes and omits some of them. In the table there are roughly 810,000 clones, around 96% of which are singletons. The sequencing input was naive CD8+ T cells sorted from blood. The receptor set was obtained from a man aged 30 to 45 in good health.

J is TRBJ2-7 and V is TRBV7-8; no reliable D call. The length of the CDR3 is 16 residues. Germline-derived CDR1 and CDR2 are SGHVS and FQNEAQ. V was shortened by 0 bases and J by 5 bases, with 17 bases between the two germline ends. Here the CDR3 reads CASSLAQGSLANEQYF. CDR3 nucleotides: TGTGCCAGCAGCTTAGCGCAAGGCTCCCTGGCGAACGAGCAGTACTTC.

The chain combines TRBV10-2 with TRBJ2-3, with TRBD2 matching 11 bases. Germline trimming cut 4 bases from V and 3 bases from J; bases unmatched to any gene: 3. Germline V gene lookup returns CDR1 WSHSY and CDR2 SAAADI. CDR3 length: 15 residues. The CDR3 coding sequence is TGCGCCAGCAGTGCGACTAGCGGGGTTACAGATACGCAGTATTTT. Protein: CASSATSGVTDTQYF.

The rearrangement joins TRBV7-9 to TRBJ2-5; D is perhaps TRBD1 or TRBD2 (5 bases each). Trimming cost V 2 bases and J 5 bases, with 15 bases left between them. The CDR3 totals 15 residues. Germline CDR1 reads SEHNR; CDR2 reads FQNEAQ (reference sequence). CDR3 residues: CASSLLAGTGETQYF. In DNA form, the CDR3 reads TGTGCCAGCAGCTTACTGGCAGGGACGGGCGAGACCCAGTACTTC.

This chain uses TRBV19 with TRBJ2-7; perhaps TRBD2 as D (6 bases). The CDR3 consists of 14 residues. V dropped 5 bases and J dropped 0 bases, with 11 bases sitting between them. Germline V gene lookup returns CDR1 LNHDA and CDR2 SQIVND (reference sequence). The CDR3 region has the DNA TGTGCCAGTAGTGCGGGACTTACCTCCTACGAGCAGTACTTC. This encodes CASSAGLTSYEQYF.

This clone was recorded a few times. The sample carries other DNA sequences with the same CDR3. The rearrangement joins TRBV2 to TRBJ2-7; D gene ambiguous. V shed 6 bases and J shed 3 bases, with 6 bases lying between them. Germline loops: CDR1 SNHLY, CDR2 FYNNEI. The CDR3 has 11 amino acids. Written as DNA, the CDR3 is TGTGCCAGCAGCCCCGACTACGAGCAGTACTTC. Translated, it gives CASSPDYEQYF. The whole variable domain, filled in from reference TRBV2 and TRBJ2-7, reads EPEVTQTPSHQVTQMGQEVILRCVPISNHLYFYWYRQILGQKVEFLVSFYNNEISEKSEIFDDQFSVERPDGSNFTLKIRSTKLEDSAMYFCASSPDYEQYFGPGTRLTVT.

About this clone: This specimen includes other DNA sequences encoding the same CDR3. CDR3 sequence reads: CASSLEGLDEQYF. The CDR3 DNA reads as TGTGCCAGCAGCTTAGAGGGACTAGACGAGCAGTACTTC. The rearrangement uses TRBV13 and TRBJ2-7; 8 bases are a match to TRBD2. This CDR3 is 13 amino acids long. The ends lost 1 base at V and 5 bases at J; junction bases unmatched: 1. The germline gives CDR1 PRHDT, CDR2 FYEKMQ (reference sequence).

Concerning this clone: Other DNA sequences in the same sample also yield this CDR3. This chain uses TRBV11-2 with TRBJ2-7; no clear D gene. The CDR3 runs 12 residues. V gave up 3 bases and J gave up 3 bases, with 6 bases separating them. Per germline, CDR1 SGHAT and CDR2 FQNNGV. The CDR3 DNA is TGTGCCAGCAGCTTCGGCGGCTACGAGCAGTACTTC. Encoded protein: CASSFGGYEQYF.

V and J are TRBV27 and TRBJ2-7; D is unclear. Trimming cost V 3 bases and J 0 bases, with 6 bases left between them. Germline loops: CDR1 MNHEY, CDR2 SMNVEV (reference sequence). The CDR3 is made up of 13 amino acids. The CDR3 bases are TGTGCCAGCAGTTTGGGCCACTCCTACGAGCAGTACTTC. The encoded protein is CASSLGHSYEQYF.